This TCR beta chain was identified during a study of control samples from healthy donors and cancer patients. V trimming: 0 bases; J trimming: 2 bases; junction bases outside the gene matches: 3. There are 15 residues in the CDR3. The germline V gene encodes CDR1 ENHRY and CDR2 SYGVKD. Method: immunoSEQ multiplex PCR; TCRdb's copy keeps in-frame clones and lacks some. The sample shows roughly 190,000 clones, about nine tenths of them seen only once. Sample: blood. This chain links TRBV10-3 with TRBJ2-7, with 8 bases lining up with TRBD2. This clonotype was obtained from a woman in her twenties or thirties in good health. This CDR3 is CAISESGAGAYEQYF. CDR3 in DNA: TGTGCCATCAGTGAGTCGGGAGCGGGAGCCTACGAGCAGTACTTC.